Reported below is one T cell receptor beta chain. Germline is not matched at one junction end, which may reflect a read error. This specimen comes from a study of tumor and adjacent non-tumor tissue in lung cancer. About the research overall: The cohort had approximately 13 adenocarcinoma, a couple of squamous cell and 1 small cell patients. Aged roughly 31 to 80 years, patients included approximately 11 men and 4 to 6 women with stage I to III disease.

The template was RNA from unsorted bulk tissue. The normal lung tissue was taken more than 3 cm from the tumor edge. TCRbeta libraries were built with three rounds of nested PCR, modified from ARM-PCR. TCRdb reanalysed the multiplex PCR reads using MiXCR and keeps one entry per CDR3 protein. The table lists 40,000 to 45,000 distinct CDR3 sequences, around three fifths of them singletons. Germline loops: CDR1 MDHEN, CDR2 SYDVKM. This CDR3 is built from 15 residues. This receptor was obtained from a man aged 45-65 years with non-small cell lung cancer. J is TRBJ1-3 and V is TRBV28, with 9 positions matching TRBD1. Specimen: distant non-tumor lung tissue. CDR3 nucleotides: TGTACCAGCAGTCCAGGGACAGGGAGTGGAAACACCATGTATTTT. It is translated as CTSSPGTGSGNTMYF. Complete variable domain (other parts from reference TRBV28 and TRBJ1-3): DVKVTQSSRYLVKRTGEKVFLECVQDMDHENMFWYRQDPGLGLRLIYFSYDVKMKEKGDIPEGYSVSREKKERFSLILESASTNQTSMYLCTSSPGTGSGNTMYFGEGSWLTVV.